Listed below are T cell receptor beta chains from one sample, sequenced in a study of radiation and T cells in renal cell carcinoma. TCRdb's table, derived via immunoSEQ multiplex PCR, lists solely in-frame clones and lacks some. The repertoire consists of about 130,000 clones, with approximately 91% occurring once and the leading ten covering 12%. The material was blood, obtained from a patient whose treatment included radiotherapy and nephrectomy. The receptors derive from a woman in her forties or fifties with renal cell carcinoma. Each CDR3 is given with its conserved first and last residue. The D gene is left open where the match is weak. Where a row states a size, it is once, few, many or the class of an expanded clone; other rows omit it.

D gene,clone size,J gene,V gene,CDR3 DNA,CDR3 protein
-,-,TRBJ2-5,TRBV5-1,TGCGCCAGCAGCTTTGTGGGGGGCAGGGAGACCCAGTACTTC,CASSFVGGRETQYF
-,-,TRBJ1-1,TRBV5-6,TGTGCCAGCAGCTTCCAGAACACTGAAGCTTTCTTT,CASSFQNTEAFF
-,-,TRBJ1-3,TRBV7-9,TGTGCCAGCAGCTTGGGGGGCTCTGGAAACACCATATATTTT,CASSLGGSGNTIYF
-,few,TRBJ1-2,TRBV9,TGTGCCAGCAGCCCAGCGGGGGGAGCTTCGAACTATGGCTACACCTTC,CASSPAGGASNYGYTF
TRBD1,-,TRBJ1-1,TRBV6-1,TGTGCCAGCGAAGACGTTCGGACAGGGAATACTGAAGCTTTCTTT,CASEDVRTGNTEAFF
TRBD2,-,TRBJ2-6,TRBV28,TGTGCCAGCAGTTTATGGGGACTAGCGGGGGCTGGGGCCAACGTCCTGACTTTC,CASSLWGLAGAGANVLTF
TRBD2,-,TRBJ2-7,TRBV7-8,TGTGCCAGCAGCACCTCAGCGGGGGGTACCTACGAGCAGTACTTC,CASSTSAGGTYEQYF
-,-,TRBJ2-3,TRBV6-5,TGTGCCAGCAGTTACAGAGGACTCCAAGATACGCAGTATTTT,CASSYRGLQDTQYF
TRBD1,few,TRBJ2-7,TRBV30,TGTGCCTGGGCCGGGACAGGGTTCGACGAGCAGTACTTC,CAWAGTGFDEQYF
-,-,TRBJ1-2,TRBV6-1,TGTGCCAGCAGTGAAGCGTCGACCTATGGCTACACCTTC,CASSEASTYGYTF
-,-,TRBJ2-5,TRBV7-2,TGTGCCAGCAGCTCCCCACAGGCACCCCAAGAGACCCAGTACTTC,CASSSPQAPQETQYF